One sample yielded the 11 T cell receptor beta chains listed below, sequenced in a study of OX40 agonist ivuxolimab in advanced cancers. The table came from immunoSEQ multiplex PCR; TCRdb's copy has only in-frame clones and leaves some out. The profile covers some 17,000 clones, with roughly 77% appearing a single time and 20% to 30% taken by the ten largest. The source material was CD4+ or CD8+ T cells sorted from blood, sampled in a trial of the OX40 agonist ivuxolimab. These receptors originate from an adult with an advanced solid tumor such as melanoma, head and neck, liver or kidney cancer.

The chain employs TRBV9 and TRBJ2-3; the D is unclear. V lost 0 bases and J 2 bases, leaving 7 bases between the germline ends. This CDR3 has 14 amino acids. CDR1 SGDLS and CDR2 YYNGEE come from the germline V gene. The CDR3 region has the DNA TGTGCCAGCAGCGTAGAATCGCACACAGATACGCAGTATTTT. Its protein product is CASSVESHTDTQYF.

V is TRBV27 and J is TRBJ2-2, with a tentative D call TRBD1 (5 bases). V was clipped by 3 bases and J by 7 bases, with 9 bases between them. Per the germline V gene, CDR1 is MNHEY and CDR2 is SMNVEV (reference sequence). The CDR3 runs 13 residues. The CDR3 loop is CASSFQGYGELFF. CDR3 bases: TGTGCCAGCAGTTTTCAGGGTTACGGGGAGCTGTTTTTT.

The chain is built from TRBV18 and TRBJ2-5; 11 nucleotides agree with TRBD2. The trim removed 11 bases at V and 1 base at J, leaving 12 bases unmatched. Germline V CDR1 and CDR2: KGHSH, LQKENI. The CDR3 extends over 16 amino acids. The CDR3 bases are TGTGCCCCTCCCCCCGGGACTAGCGGAGCCCAAGAGACCCAGTACTTC. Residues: CAPPPGTSGAQETQYF.

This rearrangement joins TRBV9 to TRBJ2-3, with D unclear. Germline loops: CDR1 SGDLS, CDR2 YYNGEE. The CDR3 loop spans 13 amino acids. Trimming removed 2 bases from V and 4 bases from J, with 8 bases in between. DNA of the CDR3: TGTGCCAGCAGCGTCGACCCCCCAGATACGCAGTATTTT. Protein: CASSVDPPDTQYF.

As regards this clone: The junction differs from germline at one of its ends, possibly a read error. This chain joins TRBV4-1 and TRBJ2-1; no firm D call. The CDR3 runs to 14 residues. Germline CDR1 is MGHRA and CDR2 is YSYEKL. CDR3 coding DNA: TGCGCCAGCAGCCAAGATCACTCCTTCAATGAGCAGTTCTTC. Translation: CASSQDHSFNEQFF.

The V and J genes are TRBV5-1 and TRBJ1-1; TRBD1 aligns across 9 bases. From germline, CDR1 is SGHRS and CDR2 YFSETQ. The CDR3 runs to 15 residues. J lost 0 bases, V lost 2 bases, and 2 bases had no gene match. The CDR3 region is CASSLWTGVNTEAFF. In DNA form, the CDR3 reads TGCGCCAGCAGCTTATGGACAGGGGTGAACACTGAAGCTTTCTTT.

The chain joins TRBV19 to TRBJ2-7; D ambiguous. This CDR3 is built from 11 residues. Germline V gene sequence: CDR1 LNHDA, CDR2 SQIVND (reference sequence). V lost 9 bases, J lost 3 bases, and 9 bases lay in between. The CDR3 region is CASGWGYEQYF. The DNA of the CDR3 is TGTGCCAGCGGGTGGGGCTACGAGCAGTACTTC.

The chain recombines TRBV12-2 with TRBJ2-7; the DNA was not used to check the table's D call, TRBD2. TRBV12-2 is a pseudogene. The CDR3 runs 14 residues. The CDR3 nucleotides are TGTGCAAGTCGCTCCGGGAAAGGATCCTACGAGCAGTACTTC. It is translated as CASRSGKGSYEQYF.

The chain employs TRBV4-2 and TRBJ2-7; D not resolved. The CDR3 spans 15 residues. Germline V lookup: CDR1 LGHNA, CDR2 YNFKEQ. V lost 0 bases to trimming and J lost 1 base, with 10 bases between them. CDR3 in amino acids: CASSQERGSSYEQYF. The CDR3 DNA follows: TGTGCCAGCAGCCAAGAGCGCGGATCGTCCTACGAGCAGTACTTC.

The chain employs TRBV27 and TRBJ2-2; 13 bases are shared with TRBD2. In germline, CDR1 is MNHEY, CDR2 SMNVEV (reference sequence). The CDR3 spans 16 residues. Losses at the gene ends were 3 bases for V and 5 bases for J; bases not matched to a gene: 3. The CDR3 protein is CASSLGLAGKTGELFF. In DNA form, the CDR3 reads TGTGCCAGCAGTTTGGGACTAGCGGGGAAGACCGGGGAGCTGTTTTTT.

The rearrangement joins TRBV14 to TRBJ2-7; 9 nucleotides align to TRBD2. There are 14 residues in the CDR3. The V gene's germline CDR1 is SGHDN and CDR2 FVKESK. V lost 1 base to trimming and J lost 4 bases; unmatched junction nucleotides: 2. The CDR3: CASSQGTSAYEQYF. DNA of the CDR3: TGTGCCAGCAGCCAAGGGACTAGCGCTTACGAGCAGTACTTC.